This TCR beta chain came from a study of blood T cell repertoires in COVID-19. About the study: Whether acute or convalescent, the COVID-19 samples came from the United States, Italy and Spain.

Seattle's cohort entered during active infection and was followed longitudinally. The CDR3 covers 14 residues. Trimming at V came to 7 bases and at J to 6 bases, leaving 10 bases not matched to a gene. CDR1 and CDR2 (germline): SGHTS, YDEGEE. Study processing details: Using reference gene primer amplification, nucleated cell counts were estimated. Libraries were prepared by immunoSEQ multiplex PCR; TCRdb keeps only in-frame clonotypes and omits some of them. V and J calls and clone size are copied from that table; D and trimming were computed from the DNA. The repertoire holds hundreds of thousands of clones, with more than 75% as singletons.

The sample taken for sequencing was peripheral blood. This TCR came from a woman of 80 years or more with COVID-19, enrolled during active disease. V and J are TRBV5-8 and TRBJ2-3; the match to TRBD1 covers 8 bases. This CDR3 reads CASWDRPQGDTQYF. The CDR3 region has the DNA TGTGCCAGCTGGGACAGGCCTCAGGGGGATACGCAGTATTTT.